Below are 30 T cell receptor beta chains sequenced from a single sample in a study of metastatic and nonmetastatic thyroid tumors. No treatment had been given to any patient before thyroid surgery. TCRdb re-processed the PCR reads through MiXCR. Among 40,000 or so clones listed, 25% to 30% were seen once. Material for sequencing was blood. The source is a female donor with papillary thyroid cancer or a benign thyroid nodule (not recorded which). Some clones in this sample may be carry-over from other donors' samples.

This chain uses TRBV20-1 with TRBJ2-1; TRBD2 aligns across 10 bases. The CDR3 is 13 amino acids. Germline CDR1 is DFQATT and CDR2 is SNEGSKA (reference sequence). V lost 7 bases, J lost 4 bases, and 4 bases stayed unmatched. DNA for the CDR3: TGCAGTGGAGCGGGAGGGCGGTACAATGAGCAGTTCTTC. Amino acids: CSGAGGRYNEQFF.

The gene calls are TRBV9 and TRBJ2-7; tentative D call: TRBD2 (6 bases). The CDR3 is 14 residues long. Trimming took off 2 bases at V and 3 bases at J, with 12 bases between the two ends. The germline gives CDR1 SGDLS, CDR2 YYNGEE. The CDR3 nucleotides are TGTGCCAGCAGCGTGGACTACGAAGGCTACGAGCAGTACTTC. Protein product: CASSVDYEGYEQYF.

This clone was counted between two and nine times. The rearrangement links TRBV6-1 to TRBJ2-7, with D hard to call. With 5 bases removed from V and 9 bases from J, the gap between germline ends came to 23 bases. The CDR3 length is 15 residues. Germline CDR1 reads MNHNS; CDR2 reads SASEGT. The DNA of the CDR3 is TGTGCCAGCAGTCCCGGTAACCACCCCGGTGGTGGGCAGTACTTC. Translation: CASSPGNHPGGGQYF.

Note on this clone: It may be a read error: a sequence one base away is much more abundant. The same CDR3 is also encoded by other DNA sequences in this sample. The chain combines TRBV7-8 with TRBJ2-3; 7 nucleotides match TRBD1. The CDR3 consists of 16 residues. The germline V gene has CDR1 SGHVS and CDR2 FQNEAQ. Germline trimming cut 5 bases from V and 2 bases from J; bases unmatched to any gene: 10. The DNA of the CDR3 is TGTGCCAGCAGCCAAGGTCCCAGGGGGACCACAGATACGCAGTATTTT. It is translated as CASSQGPRGTTDTQYF.

In this sample, this clone turned up many times. V and J are TRBV14 and TRBJ2-7, with D possibly matching TRBD2 (5 bases). The CDR3 is 14 amino acids. The V and J ends lost 1 base and 3 bases respectively, with 10 bases between them. Germline assignment: CDR1 SGHDN and CDR2 FVKESK. The CDR3 bases are TGTGCCAGCAGCCAAGTTCACCGGGGCTACGAGCAGTACTTC. This codes for CASSQVHRGYEQYF.

The J gene is TRBJ2-1, the V gene TRBV6-1; D ambiguous. Trimming pared 6 bases from V and 4 bases from J, leaving 7 bases between. The length of the CDR3 is 12 residues. Per germline, CDR1 MNHNS and CDR2 SASEGT. Here the CDR3 reads CASRGPYNEQFF. CDR3 nucleotides: TGTGCCAGCAGAGGGCCATACAATGAGCAGTTCTTC.

This clone appeared many times. This chain uses TRBV2 with TRBJ2-3, with 8 bases aligning to TRBD2. The CDR3 extends over 12 amino acids. Germline CDR1 and CDR2: SNHLY and FYNNEI. The V segment lost 6 bases and the J segment 6 bases; nucleotides outside the gene matches: 2. The CDR3 sequence is CASRLADDTQYF. The CDR3 coding sequence is TGTGCCAGCAGACTAGCGGACGATACGCAGTATTTT.

V and J are TRBV12-3 or TRBV12-4 and TRBJ1-2, with 12 bases matching TRBD1. The CDR3 is 14 residues long. After removal of 7 bases from V and 4 bases from J, the junction contained 4 bases not matched to a gene. The CDR3 DNA reads as TGTGCCAGCACCGGGACAGGGGGCTTCTATGGCTACACCTTC. Protein product: CASTGTGGFYGYTF.

J is TRBJ1-6 and V is TRBV2; D is uncertain. There are 14 residues in the CDR3. Germline CDR1 SNHLY, CDR2 FYNNEI. Trimming stripped 7 bases from V and 8 bases from J, with 15 bases between. CDR3 sequence: CASMVGQHHSPLHF. CDR3 coding DNA: TGTGCCAGCATGGTCGGGCAGCACCATTCACCCCTCCACTTT.

This clone was seen many times. The chain is built from TRBV20-1 and TRBJ2-1; 8 bases are shared with TRBD2. Germline loops: CDR1 DFQATT, CDR2 SNEGSKA (reference sequence). V lost 0 bases and J lost 4; bases outside the gene matches: 5. The CDR3 runs 15 residues. DNA of the CDR3: TGCAGTGCTAGAGATCGGGAGGGGAGTTACAATGAGCAGTTCTTC. Translated: CSARDREGSYNEQFF.

This clone was detected many times. Since a much larger clone is just one base distant, this may be a read error. V gene TRBV9 combines with J gene TRBJ2-5, with D possibly TRBD2 on 7 matching bases. This CDR3 is built from 14 residues. Germline CDR1 SGDLS, CDR2 YYNGEE. The CDR3 reads CASSVGTVRETRYF. The CDR3 DNA sequence: TGTGCCAGCAGCGTAGGGACAGTGCGGGAGACCCGGTACTTC.

This clone has a count of ten or more. The CDR3 sequence is CASSIVLHSGNEQFF. In nucleotides, the CDR3 is TGTGCCAGTAGTATAGTACTGCACAGCGGCAATGAGCAGTTCTTC. The chain recombines TRBV19 with TRBJ2-1; D might be TRBD2 (5 bases). The CDR3 length is 15 residues. Germline V CDR1 and CDR2: LNHDA, SQIVND (reference sequence). Between the trimmed V and J ends, which lost 1 base and 6 bases, there was a span of 13 bases.

By its share, this clone is medium-sized (0.01 to 0.1%). The chain combines TRBV20-1 with TRBJ1-2; D is uncertain. The V and J ends lost 3 bases and 8 bases respectively, with 1 base between them. This CDR3 is built from 8 residues. The germline V gene encodes CDR1 DFQATT and CDR2 SNEGSKA (reference sequence). CDR3 coding DNA: TGCAGTGCTAGGGGCTACACCTTC. As protein: CSARGYTF.

This clone was observed at least ten times. The rearrangement links TRBV30 to TRBJ1-1, with 10 bases aligning to TRBD1. The germline V gene has CDR1 GTSNPN and CDR2 SVGIG (reference sequence). This CDR3 is built from 17 residues. The trim removed 0 bases at V and 5 bases at J, leaving 12 bases unmatched. CDR3: CAWSVQRTGGYLTEAFF. The CDR3 nucleotides read TGTGCCTGGAGTGTACAGCGGACAGGGGGTTATCTGACTGAAGCTTTCTTT.

The V gene is TRBV19, the J gene TRBJ1-5; perhaps TRBD1 as D (6 bases). The CDR3 spans 16 residues. Germline-derived CDR1 and CDR2 are LNHDA and SQIVND (reference sequence). The V end lost 4 bases, the J end lost 0 bases, and 13 bases lay between the germline ends. The CDR3 DNA is TGTGCCAGTAGTACCACTCGGACAGTTAGCAATCAGCCCCAGCATTTT. Amino acid sequence: CASSTTRTVSNQPQHF.

This clone was found a few times. The genes are TRBV3-1 and TRBJ2-7; 13 bases align to TRBD2. CDR3 size: 15 residues. V dropped 1 base and J dropped 7; count of bases not matched to a gene: 4. Germline CDR1 reads LGHDT; CDR2 reads YNNKEL (reference sequence). In DNA, the CDR3 is TGTGCCAGCAGCCAAGGGACTAGCGGGAGTAGGGAGCAGTACTTC. It encodes CASSQGTSGSREQYF.

This clone was detected a few times. The CDR3 protein is CASRKTSGSTNEQFF. In DNA, the CDR3 is TGTGCCAGCAGGAAGACTAGCGGGAGTACCAATGAGCAGTTCTTC. The chain employs TRBV2 and TRBJ2-1, with 12 positions matching TRBD2. This CDR3 has 15 residues. Germline V CDR1 and CDR2: SNHLY, FYNNEI. After removal of 6 bases from V and 6 bases from J, the junction contained 6 bases not matched to a gene.

This clone came up a few times. The V call is TRBV7-9, the J call TRBJ1-1; D might be TRBD1 (5 bases). The length of the CDR3 is 12 residues. The V end lost 11 bases, the J end lost 8 bases, and 18 bases lay between the germline ends. CDR1 is SEHNR and CDR2 is FQNEAQ in the germline V gene (reference sequence). CDR3 loop: CADSLELGEAFF. Written as DNA, the CDR3 is TGTGCCGACAGCTTAGAGTTAGGGGAAGCTTTCTTT.

Only a few counts were recorded for this clone. A much larger clone lies one base from this, so it may be a read error. The chain recombines TRBV20-1 with TRBJ2-6; a possible D gene is TRBD1 (5 bases). This CDR3 region has 14 residues. Germline V gene data show CDR1 as DFQATT and CDR2 as SNEGSKA (reference sequence). The ends were cut back, 6 bases at V and 14 bases at J, with 23 bases in the middle. CDR3 protein: CSADRNTGANFLTF. Here the CDR3 DNA reads TGCAGTGCGGATCGGAATACTGGGGCTAACTTCCTGACTTTC.

This clone appeared many times. The chain recombines TRBV19 with TRBJ2-5; TRBD2 matches at 11 bases. V dropped 4 bases and J dropped 2; count of bases not matched to a gene: 6. The CDR3 sequence is 16 residues long. The germline V gene encodes CDR1 LNHDA and CDR2 SQIVND (reference sequence). The CDR3 reads CASSTAGLAVQETQYF. For the CDR3, the DNA is TGTGCCAGTAGTACCGCGGGACTAGCGGTACAAGAGACCCAGTACTTC.

This clone was recorded at least ten times. The chain couples TRBV4-2 to TRBJ2-3; 8 bases fit TRBD2. After removal of 1 base from V and 2 bases from J, the junction contained 2 bases not matched to a gene. This CDR3 has 15 residues. Germline V CDR1 and CDR2: LGHNA, YNFKEQ. CDR3 nucleotide sequence: TGTGCCAGCAGCCAAGGGCGGGAGGTCACAGATACGCAGTATTTT. It encodes CASSQGREVTDTQYF.

This clone has ten or more counts. V is TRBV28 and J is TRBJ2-1, with D unresolved. CDR1 and CDR2 (germline): MDHEN, SYDVKM. The CDR3 covers 15 residues. V dropped 6 bases and J dropped 5 bases, with 17 bases sitting between them. CDR3 residues: CASSPVGFTDNEQFF. The DNA for the CDR3 is TGTGCCAGCAGCCCCGTGGGGTTTACAGACAATGAGCAGTTCTTC. Based on the CDR3 plus reference TRBV28 and TRBJ2-1, the full variable domain is DVKVTQSSRYLVKRTGEKVFLECVQDMDHENMFWYRQDPGLGLRLIYFSYDVKMKEKGDIPEGYSVSREKKERFSLILESASTNQTSMYLCASSPVGFTDNEQFFGPGTRLTVL.

The genes are TRBV20-1 and TRBJ2-1; 7 nucleotides agree with TRBD2. Looked up from germline, CDR1 is DFQATT and CDR2 is SNEGSKA (reference sequence). The junction had 12 bases not matched to a gene; V was cut back by 0 bases and J by 7 bases. CDR3 length equals 16 residues. The CDR3 DNA reads as TGCAGTGCTAGAGATGAGGGCGGGAGAAATGGGAATGAGCAGTTCTTC. Its protein is CSARDEGGRNGNEQFF.

This clone was observed a few times. The CDR3 here is CASSLGGSGGTEAFF. CDR3 sequence (DNA): TGTGCCAGCAGCTTAGGGGGCTCGGGGGGCACTGAAGCTTTCTTT. The chain uses TRBV7-9 and TRBJ1-1; TRBD1 might be the D (5 bases). The CDR3 has 15 residues. Trimming shortened V by 1 base and J by 4 bases, and 13 bases separated the two germline ends. Germline V lookup: CDR1 SEHNR, CDR2 FQNEAQ (reference sequence).

As regards this clone: With a much larger clone just one base away, this may be a read error. The chain recombines TRBV30 with TRBJ2-1; 7 nucleotides line up with TRBD2. There are 12 residues in the CDR3. Losses at the gene ends were 5 bases for V and 12 bases for J; bases not matched to a gene: 10. Germline loops: CDR1 GTSNPN, CDR2 SVGIG (reference sequence). CDR3 amino acids: CAWVRPGGAQFF. The CDR3 DNA reads as TGTGCCTGGGTCAGACCGGGGGGTGCGCAGTTCTTC.

The V and J genes are TRBV3-1 and TRBJ2-2; D not certain. Trimming removed 1 base from V and 6 bases from J, with 6 bases in between. From germline, CDR1 is LGHDT and CDR2 YNNKEL (reference sequence). CDR3 length: 13 residues. The chain's CDR3 is CASSQVKAGELFF. CDR3 DNA sequence: TGTGCCAGCAGCCAAGTTAAGGCCGGGGAGCTGTTTTTT.

The chain links TRBV5-1 to TRBJ2-2, with D hard to call. Per germline, CDR1 SGHRS and CDR2 YFSETQ. Trimming stripped 0 bases from V and 4 bases from J, with 7 bases between. The CDR3 loop spans 14 amino acids. The CDR3 region has the DNA TGCGCCAGCAGCTTGGGCCAACCCACCGGGGAGCTGTTTTTT. Translating gives CASSLGQPTGELFF.

This chain uses TRBV20-1 with TRBJ1-2; possibly TRBD1 for D (5 bases). The CDR3 spans 14 residues. V was pared by 6 bases and J by 2 bases, with 16 bases between. From germline, CDR1 is DFQATT and CDR2 SNEGSKA (reference sequence). CDR3 DNA sequence: TGCAGTGCCGAGAGGGGCGGACCCAACTATGGCTACACCTTC. Amino acid sequence: CSAERGGPNYGYTF.

The chain couples TRBV4-3 to TRBJ2-3; tentative D call: TRBD2 (6 bases). CDR3 length equals 13 residues. Per germline, CDR1 LGHNA and CDR2 YSLEER. CDR3 region: CSISPRGRPTQYF. CDR3 in DNA: TGCTCCATCAGCCCCCGTGGGAGGCCTACGCAGTATTTT.

This clone was seen many times. The chain uses TRBV7-2 and TRBJ1-1; D is unclear. Deletions cut 5 bases from V and 4 bases from J, with 17 bases between. Per germline, CDR1 SGHTA and CDR2 FQGNSA. The CDR3 runs 15 residues. CDR3 in amino acids: CASSPQAAGSTEAFF. In DNA, the CDR3 is TGTGCCAGCAGCCCCCAAGCGGCCGGGTCCACTGAAGCTTTCTTT.